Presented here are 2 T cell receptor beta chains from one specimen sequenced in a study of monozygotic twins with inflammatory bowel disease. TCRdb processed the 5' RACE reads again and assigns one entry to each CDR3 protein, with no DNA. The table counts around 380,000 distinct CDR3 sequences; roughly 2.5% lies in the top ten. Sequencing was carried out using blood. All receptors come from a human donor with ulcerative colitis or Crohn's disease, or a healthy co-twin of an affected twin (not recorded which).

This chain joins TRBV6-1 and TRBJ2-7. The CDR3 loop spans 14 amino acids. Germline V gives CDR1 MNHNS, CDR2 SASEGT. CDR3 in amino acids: CASRTTSDSYEQYF.

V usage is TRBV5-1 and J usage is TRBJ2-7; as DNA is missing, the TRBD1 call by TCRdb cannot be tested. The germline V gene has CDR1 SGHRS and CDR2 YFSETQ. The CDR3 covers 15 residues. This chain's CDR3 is CASSLGDGHIYEQYF.